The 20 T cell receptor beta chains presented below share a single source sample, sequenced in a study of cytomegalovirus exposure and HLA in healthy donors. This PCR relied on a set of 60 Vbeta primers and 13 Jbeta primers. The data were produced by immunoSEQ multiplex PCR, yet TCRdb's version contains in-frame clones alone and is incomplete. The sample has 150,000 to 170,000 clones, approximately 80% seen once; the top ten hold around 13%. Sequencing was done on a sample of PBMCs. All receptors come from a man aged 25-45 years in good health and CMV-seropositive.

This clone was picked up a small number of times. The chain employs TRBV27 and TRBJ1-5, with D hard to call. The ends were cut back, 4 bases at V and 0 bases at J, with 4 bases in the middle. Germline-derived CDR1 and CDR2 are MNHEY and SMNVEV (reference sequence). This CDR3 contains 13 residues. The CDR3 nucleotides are TGTGCCAGCAGTTACAGTAGCAATCAGCCCCAGCATTTT. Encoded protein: CASSYSSNQPQHF.

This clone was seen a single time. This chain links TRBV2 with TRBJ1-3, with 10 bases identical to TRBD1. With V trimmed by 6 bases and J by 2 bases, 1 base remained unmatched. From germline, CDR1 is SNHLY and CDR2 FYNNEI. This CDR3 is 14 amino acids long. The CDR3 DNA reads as TGTGCCAGCAGGGGGACAGGGGCTGGAAACACCATATATTTT. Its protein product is CASRGTGAGNTIYF. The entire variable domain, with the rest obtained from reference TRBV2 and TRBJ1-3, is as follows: EPEVTQTPSHQVTQMGQEVILRCVPISNHLYFYWYRQILGQKVEFLVSFYNNEISEKSEIFDDQFSVERPDGSNFTLKIRSTKLEDSAMYFCASRGTGAGNTIYFGEGSWLTVV.

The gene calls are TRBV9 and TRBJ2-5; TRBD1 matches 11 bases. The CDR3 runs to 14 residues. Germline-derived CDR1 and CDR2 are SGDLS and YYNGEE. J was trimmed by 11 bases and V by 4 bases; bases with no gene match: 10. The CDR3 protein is CASSLGTGGRGQYF. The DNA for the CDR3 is TGTGCCAGCAGCCTAGGGACAGGGGGAAGAGGGCAGTACTTC.

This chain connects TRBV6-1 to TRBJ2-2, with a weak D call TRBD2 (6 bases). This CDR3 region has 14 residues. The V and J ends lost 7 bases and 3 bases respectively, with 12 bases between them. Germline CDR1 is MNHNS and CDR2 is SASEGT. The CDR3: CASKGWGDTGELFF. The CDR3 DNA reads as TGTGCCAGCAAAGGGTGGGGGGACACCGGGGAGCTGTTTTTT.

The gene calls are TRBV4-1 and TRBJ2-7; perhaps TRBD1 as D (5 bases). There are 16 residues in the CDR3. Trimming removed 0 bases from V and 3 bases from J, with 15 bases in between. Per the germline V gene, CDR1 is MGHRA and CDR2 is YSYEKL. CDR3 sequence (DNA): TGCGCCAGCAGCCAAGAGTGGGGCGGACCCTACTACGAGCAGTACTTC. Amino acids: CASSQEWGGPYYEQYF.

CDR3 in amino acids: CASSPGGPQYGYTF. In nucleotides, the CDR3 is TGTGCCAGCAGTCCAGGGGGCCCCCAATATGGCTACACCTTC. The chain combines TRBV28 with TRBJ1-2; 8 bases line up with TRBD1. Germline V gene sequence: CDR1 MDHEN, CDR2 SYDVKM. The V and J ends lost 5 bases and 5 bases, in that order; junction bases with no gene match: 7. This CDR3 has 14 amino acids.

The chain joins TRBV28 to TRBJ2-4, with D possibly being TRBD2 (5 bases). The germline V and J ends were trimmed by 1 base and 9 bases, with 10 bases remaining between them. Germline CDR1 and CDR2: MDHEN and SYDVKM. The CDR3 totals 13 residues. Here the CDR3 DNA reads TGTGCCAGCAGTTTATCCGGAGGCTCCATTCAGTACTTC. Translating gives CASSLSGGSIQYF.

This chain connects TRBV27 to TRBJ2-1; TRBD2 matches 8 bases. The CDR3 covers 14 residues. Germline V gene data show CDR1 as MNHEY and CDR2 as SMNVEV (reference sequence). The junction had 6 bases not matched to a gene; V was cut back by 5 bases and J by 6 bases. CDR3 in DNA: TGTGCCAGCAGTATTAGCGGGACGGTCAATGAGCAGTTCTTC. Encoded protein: CASSISGTVNEQFF.

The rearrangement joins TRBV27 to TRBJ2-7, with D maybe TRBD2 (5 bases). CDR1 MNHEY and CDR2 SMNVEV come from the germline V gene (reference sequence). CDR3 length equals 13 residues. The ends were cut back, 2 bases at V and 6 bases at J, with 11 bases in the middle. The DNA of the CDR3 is TGTGCCAGCAGTTTAGGACTCTCAACCGAGCAGTACTTC. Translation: CASSLGLSTEQYF.

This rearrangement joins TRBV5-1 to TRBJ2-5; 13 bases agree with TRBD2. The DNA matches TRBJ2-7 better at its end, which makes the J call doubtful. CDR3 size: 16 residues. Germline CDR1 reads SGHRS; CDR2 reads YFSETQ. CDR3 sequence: CASSPWTSGSHDEQYF. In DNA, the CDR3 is TGCGCCAGCAGCCCTTGGACTAGCGGGAGTCACGACGAGCAGTACTTC.

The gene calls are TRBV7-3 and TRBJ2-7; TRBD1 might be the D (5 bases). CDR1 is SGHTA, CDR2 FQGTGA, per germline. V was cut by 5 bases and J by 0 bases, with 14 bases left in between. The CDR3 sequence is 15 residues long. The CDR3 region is CASSRGQGNSYEQYF. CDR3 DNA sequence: TGTGCCAGCAGCCGTGGGCAGGGCAACTCCTACGAGCAGTACTTC.

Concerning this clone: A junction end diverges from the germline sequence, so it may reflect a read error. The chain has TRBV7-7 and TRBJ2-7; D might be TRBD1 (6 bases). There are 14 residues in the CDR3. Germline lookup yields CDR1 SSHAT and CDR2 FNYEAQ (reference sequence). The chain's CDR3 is CASSLVAGANEQYF. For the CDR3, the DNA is TGTGCTAGCAGCTTAGTAGCAGGGGCCAACGAGCAGTACTTC.

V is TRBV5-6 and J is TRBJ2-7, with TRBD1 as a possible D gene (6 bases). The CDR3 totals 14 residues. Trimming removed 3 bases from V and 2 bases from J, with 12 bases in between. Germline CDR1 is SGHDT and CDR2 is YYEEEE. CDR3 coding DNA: TGTGCCAGCAGCTGGAGGACAGCTGCCTACGAGCAGTACTTC. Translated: CASSWRTAAYEQYF. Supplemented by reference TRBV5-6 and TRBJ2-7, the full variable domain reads DAGVTQSPTHLIKTRGQQVTLRCSPKSGHDTVSWYQQALGQGPQFIFQYYEEEERQRGNFPDRFSGHQFPNYSSELNVNALLLGDSALYLCASSWRTAAYEQYFGPGTRLTVT.

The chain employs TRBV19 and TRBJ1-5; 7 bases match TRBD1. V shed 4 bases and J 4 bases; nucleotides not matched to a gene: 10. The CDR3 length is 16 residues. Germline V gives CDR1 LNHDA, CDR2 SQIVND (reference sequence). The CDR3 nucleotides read TGTGCCAGTAGTACCGGTCTTAGGGACAGTAATCAGCCCCAGCATTTT. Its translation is CASSTGLRDSNQPQHF.

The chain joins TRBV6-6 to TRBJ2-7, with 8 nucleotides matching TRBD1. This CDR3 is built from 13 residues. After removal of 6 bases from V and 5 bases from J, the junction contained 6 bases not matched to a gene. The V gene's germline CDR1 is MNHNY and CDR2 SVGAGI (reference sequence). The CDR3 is CASSRGRSDEQYF. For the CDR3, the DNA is TGTGCCAGCAGCAGGGGGCGTAGTGACGAGCAGTACTTC.

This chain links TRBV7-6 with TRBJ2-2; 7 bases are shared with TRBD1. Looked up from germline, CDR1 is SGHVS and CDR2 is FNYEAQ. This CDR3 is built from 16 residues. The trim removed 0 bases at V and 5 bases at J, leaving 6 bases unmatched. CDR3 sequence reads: CASSLAEQGWTGELFF. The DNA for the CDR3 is TGTGCCAGCAGCTTAGCGGAACAGGGGTGGACCGGGGAGCTGTTTTTT.

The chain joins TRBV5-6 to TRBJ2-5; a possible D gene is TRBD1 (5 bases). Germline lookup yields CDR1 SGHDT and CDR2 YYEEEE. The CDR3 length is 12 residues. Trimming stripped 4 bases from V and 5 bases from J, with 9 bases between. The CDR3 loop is CASSLPGETQYF. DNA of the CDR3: TGTGCCAGCAGCCTACCAGGGGAGACCCAGTACTTC.

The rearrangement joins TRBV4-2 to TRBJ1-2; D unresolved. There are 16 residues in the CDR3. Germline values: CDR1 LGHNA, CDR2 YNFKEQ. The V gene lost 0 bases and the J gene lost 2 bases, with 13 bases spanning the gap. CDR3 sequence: CASSQESPANNYGYTF. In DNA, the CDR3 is TGTGCCAGCAGCCAAGAGAGCCCCGCGAACAACTATGGCTACACCTTC.

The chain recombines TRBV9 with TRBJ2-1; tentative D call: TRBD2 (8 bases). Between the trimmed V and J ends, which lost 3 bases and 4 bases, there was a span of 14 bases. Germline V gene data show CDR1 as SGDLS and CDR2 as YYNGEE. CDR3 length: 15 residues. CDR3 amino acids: CASSAGGTSYNEQFF. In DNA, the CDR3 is TGTGCCAGCAGCGCAGGGGGGACTAGTTACAATGAGCAGTTCTTC. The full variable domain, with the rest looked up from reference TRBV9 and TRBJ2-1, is DSGVTQTPKHLITATGQRVTLRCSPRSGDLSVYWYQQSLDQGLQFLIQYYNGEERAKGNILERFSAQQFPDLHSELNLSSLELGDSALYFCASSAGGTSYNEQFFGPGTRLTVL.

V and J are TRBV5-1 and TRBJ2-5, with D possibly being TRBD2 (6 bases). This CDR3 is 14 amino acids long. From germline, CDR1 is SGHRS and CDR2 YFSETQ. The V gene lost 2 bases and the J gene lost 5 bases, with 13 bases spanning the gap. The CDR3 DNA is TGCGCCAGCAGCTTAACTAGCAAGGGGGAGACCCAGTACTTC. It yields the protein CASSLTSKGETQYF.